Included here is one T cell receptor (beta chain) sequence, with context. Its antigen is not yet known. The record has no base qualities; no much larger clone is one base away. The record originates from a study of post-analysis software for immune sequencing data (dated by TCRdb to 2015 to 2017). In the study overall: The recorded disease courses included relapsing-remitting, secondary progressive and progressive-relapsing multiple sclerosis, and some patients had no subtype annotation. The patient repertoires were compared against roughly 12 previously published healthy control repertoires obtained from donors aged about 6 to 26 years. A subset of samples was prepared in parallel using single-end sample barcoding, then pooled and co-amplified after Illumina adapter ligation. Beyond this particular receptor, the publication reports: The multiple sclerosis patient group was slightly younger than the control group. Significantly lower normalized Chao1 diversity was found in multiple sclerosis patients than in controls, suggesting substantial peripheral T-cell clonal expansion. Patients showed significantly higher frequencies than controls for about five TRBV segments, among them TRBV5-6, TRBV5-1 and TRBV20-1. When samples were clustered directly using the F measure, samples prepared in the same batch co-clustered strongly, which prompted a batch-effect correction.

To demonstrate the VDJtools post-analysis software, TCR beta repertoires were profiled from the peripheral blood of over ten young patients with multiple sclerosis. The multiple sclerosis patients were children and adolescents between about 6 and 16 years of age. CDR1 and CDR2 (SNHLY, FYNNEI) derive from the germline V gene. Relative to germline, V is missing 10 bases and J is missing 5 bases, with 10 bases of the junction outside any gene match. Including the terminal cysteine and phenylalanine, the CDR3 comprises 13 residues. Just CDR3 DNA is preserved here, 39 bases in frame from base 1. Libraries were constructed by PCR. Instrument used: Illumina HiSeq 2500. Unique molecular identifiers were incorporated into TCR beta cDNA libraries to reduce PCR and sequencing biases. Every 1 to 10 million input T cells yielded some 500,000 cDNA molecules, meaning each molecule approximated one T cell. The same protocol used for the earlier healthy control dataset was applied to prepare and sequence the patient libraries. Within a given batch, samples were prepared together, multiplexed and sequenced on the same HiSeq lane. Regarding the original processing steps: MIGEC handled the raw barcoded reads, throwing out single-read molecular identifier groups before consensus assembly and CDR3 extraction. Clonotype tables were post-analysed with VDJtools, normalizing diversity by down-sampling all datasets to the smallest sample size. To correct batch-related cross-sample contamination, repertoire overlap clustering matched CDR3 amino acid sequences but not nucleotide sequences. TCRdb reanalyzed the raw reads on its own, using fastp at Q25 for trimming and MiXCR for clone calling, and kept in-frame beta chains. Every distinct CDR3 protein forms one entry, paired with its most common genes and DNA. The V and J calls come from TCRdb's annotation, not from the publication. The sample records more than 450,000 distinct CDR3 sequences, around a third of which are singletons. The ten largest clones add up to around 6% of the sample.

The sequenced sample consisted of blood. The chain employs TRBV2 and TRBJ2-5, and 7 junction bases match TRBD1. This receptor was identified in a girl younger than 18 with multiple sclerosis. The CDR3 has the sequence CANTLLQGETQYF. The DNA is TGTGCCAACACTCTGCTACAGGGGGAGACCCAGTACTTC.